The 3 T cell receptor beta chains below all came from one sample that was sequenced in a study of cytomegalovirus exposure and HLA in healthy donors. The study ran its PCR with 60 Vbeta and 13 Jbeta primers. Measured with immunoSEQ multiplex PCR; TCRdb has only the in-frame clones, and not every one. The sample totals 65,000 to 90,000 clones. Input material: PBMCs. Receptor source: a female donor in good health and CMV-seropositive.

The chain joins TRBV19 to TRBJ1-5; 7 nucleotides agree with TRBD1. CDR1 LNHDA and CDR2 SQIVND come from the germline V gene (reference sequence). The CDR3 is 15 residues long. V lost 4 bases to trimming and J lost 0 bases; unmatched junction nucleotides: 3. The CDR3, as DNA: TGTGCCAGTAGTACCGCAGGGGGTAGCAATCAGCCCCAGCATTTT. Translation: CASSTAGGSNQPQHF.

CDR3 residues: CASRETGQGPDEQFF. DNA of the CDR3: TGCGCCAGCAGAGAGACGGGACAGGGTCCCGATGAGCAGTTCTTC. The gene calls are TRBV10-1 and TRBJ2-1; 9 bases map to TRBD1. V trimming: 6 bases; J trimming: 8 bases; junction bases outside the gene matches: 11. From germline, CDR1 is WNHNN and CDR2 SYGVQD (reference sequence). The CDR3 contains 15 residues.

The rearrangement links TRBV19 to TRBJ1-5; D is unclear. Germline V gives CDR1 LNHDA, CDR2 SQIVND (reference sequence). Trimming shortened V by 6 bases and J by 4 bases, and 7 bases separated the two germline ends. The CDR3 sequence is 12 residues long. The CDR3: CASSGVNQPQHF. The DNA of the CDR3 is TGTGCCAGTAGCGGTGTGAATCAGCCCCAGCATTTT.